This T cell receptor (beta chain) was identified in a study of T cell responses to AZD1222 COVID-19 vaccine. Study-wide points: CD4 TCRs associated with vaccination spanned spike, dominating at 160-218 and 743-854. Donors, mostly white British, included more females; clonal diversity was possibly underestimated.

The CDR3 spans 13 residues. Germline trimming cut 6 bases from V and 4 bases from J; bases unmatched to any gene: 5. Germline V CDR1 and CDR2: SQVTM, ANQGSEA. This clone was picked up one time. Its antigen is as yet unknown. Some clones are missing from TCRdb's copy, which holds only in-frame ones; the method was immunoSEQ multiplex PCR. The sample yields more than 65,000 clones, around 73% seen once. The clonotype originates from an adult in good health. The V call is TRBV29-1, the J call TRBJ1-2; 10 nucleotides agree with TRBD1. This sample comprised peripheral blood, obtained on day 0 of AZD1222 vaccination. CDR3 in DNA: TGCAGCGTAGGGGACAGGGGCATCTATGGCTACACCTTC. Translating gives CSVGDRGIYGYTF.